The entry that follows covers one T cell receptor (beta chain) sequence. Its antigen remains unidentified. Treatment denoted: oral pan-JAK inhibitor, 5-10 mg twice daily. Those with alopecia areata gave lesional scalp punch biopsies and peripheral blood. The sample belongs to a study of CD8+ T cells in alopecia areata. Study conclusions and caveats: Patients shared TCRs less clearly than mice did, possibly owing to HLA. Scalp data also include sequences from resident alphabeta T cells of normal skin. The link between baseline CD8+ expansion and response remains uncertain with one nonresponder.

Extracted RNA was reverse transcribed, and the resulting cDNA served as sequencing template. Method: immunoSEQ multiplex PCR; TCRdb's copy keeps in-frame clones and lacks some. The data hold fewer than 250,000 clones, with roughly 44% observed a single time. This material consisted of CD4+ T cells sorted from blood, taken around week 37, from a patient treated with tofacitinib. This TCR came from a human donor with alopecia areata.

The DNA of the CDR3 is TGTGCCAGCAGTGAAACACGAAGCACAGATACGCAGTATTTT. It translates to CASSETRSTDTQYF. The chain recombines TRBV2 with TRBJ2-3; no firm D call. Trimming took off 2 bases at V and 0 bases at J, with 6 bases between the two ends. Germline lookup yields CDR1 SNHLY and CDR2 FYNNEI. CDR3 length: 14 amino acids.